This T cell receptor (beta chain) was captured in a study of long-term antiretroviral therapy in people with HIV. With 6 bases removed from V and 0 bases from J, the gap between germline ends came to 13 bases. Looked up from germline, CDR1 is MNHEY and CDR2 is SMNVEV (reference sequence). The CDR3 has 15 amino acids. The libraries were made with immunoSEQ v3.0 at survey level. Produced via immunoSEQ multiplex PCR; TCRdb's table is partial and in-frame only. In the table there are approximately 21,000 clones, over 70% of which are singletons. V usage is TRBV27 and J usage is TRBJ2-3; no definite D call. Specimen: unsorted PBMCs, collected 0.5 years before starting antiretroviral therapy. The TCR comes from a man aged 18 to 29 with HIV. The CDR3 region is CASRTIFPSTDTQYF. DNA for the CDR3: TGTGCCAGCAGGACGATCTTTCCTAGCACAGATACGCAGTATTTT.